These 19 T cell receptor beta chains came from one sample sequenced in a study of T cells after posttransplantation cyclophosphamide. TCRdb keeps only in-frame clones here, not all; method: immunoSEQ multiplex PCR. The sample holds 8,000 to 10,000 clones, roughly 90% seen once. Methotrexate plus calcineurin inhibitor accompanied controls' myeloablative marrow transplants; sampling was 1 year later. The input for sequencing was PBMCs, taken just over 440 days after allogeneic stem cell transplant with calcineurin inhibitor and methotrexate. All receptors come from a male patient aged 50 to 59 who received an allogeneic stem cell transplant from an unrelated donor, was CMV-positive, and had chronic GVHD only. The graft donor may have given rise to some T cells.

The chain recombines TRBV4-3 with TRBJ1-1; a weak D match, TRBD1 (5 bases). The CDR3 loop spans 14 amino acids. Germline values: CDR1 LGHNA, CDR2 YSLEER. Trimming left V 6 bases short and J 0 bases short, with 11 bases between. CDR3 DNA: TGCGCCAGCAGTTCAGGGCAGATGAACACTGAAGCTTTCTTT. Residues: CASSSGQMNTEAFF.

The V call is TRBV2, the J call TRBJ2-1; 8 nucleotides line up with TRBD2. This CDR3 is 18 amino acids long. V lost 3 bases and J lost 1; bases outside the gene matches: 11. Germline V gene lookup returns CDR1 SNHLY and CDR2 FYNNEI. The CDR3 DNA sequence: TGTGCCAGCAGTGATCTCGCGGGGGGCTATACATCCTACAATGAGCAGTTCTTC. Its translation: CASSDLAGGYTSYNEQFF.

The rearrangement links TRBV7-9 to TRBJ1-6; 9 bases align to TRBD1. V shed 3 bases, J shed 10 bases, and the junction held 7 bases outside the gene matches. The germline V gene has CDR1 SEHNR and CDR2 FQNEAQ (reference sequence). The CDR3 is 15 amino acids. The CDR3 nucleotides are TGTGCCAGCAGCTTCGGGACAGGGTCGAGGTCACCCCTCCACTTT. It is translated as CASSFGTGSRSPLHF. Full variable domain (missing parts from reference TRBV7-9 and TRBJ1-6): DTGVSQNPRHKITKRGQNVTFRCDPISEHNRLYWYRQTLGQGPEFLTYFQNEAQLEKSRLLSDRFSAERPKGSFSTLEIQRTEQGDSAMYLCASSFGTGSRSPLHFGNGTRLTVT.

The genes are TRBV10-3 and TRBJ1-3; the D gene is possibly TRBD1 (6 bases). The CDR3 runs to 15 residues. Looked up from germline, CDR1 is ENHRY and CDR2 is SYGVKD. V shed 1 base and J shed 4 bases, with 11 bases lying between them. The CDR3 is CAISEWAGVGNTIYF. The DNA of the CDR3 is TGTGCCATCAGTGAGTGGGCAGGGGTCGGAAACACCATATATTTT.

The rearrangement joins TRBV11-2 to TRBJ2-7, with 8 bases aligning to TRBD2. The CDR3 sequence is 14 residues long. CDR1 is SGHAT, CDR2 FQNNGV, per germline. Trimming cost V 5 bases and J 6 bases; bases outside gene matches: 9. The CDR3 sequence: CASSQEGLGGEQYF. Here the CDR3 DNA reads TGTGCCAGCAGCCAAGAGGGACTAGGTGGCGAGCAGTACTTC.

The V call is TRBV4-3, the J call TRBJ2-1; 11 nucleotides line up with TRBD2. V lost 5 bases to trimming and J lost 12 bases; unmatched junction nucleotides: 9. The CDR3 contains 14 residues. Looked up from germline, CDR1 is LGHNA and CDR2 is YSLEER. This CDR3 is CASSLTSGSRRQFF. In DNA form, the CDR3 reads TGCGCCAGCAGCTTAACTAGCGGGAGTCGTAGGCAGTTCTTC.

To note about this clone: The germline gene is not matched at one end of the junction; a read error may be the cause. CDR3 sequence (DNA): TGTGCTAGCAGCTTATCCCAAATAGCAGATACGCAGTATTTT. Its translation is CASSLSQIADTQYF. The V gene is TRBV7-7, the J gene TRBJ2-3; D is unclear. CDR3 length equals 14 residues. The germline CDR1 and CDR2 sequences are SSHAT and FNYEAQ (reference sequence).

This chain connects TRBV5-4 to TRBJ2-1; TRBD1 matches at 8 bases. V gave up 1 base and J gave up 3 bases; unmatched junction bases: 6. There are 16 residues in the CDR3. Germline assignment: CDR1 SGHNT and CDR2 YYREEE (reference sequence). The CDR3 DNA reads TGTGCCAGCAGCTTGCTAGGGGACAGGAACTACAATGAGCAGTTCTTC. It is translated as CASSLLGDRNYNEQFF.

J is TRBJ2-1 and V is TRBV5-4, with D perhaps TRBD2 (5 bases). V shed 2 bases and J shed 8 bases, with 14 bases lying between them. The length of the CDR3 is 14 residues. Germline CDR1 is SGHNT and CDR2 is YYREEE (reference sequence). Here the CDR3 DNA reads TGTGCCAGCAGCTTCCGGTCCGGGATGGATGAGCAGTTCTTC. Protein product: CASSFRSGMDEQFF.

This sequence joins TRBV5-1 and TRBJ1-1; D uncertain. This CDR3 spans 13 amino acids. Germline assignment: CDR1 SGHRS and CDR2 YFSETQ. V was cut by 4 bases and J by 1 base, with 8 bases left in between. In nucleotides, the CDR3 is TGCGCCAGCAGCCAGGAGGAGAACACTGAAGCTTTCTTT. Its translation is CASSQEENTEAFF. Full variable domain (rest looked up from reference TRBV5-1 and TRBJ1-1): KAGVTQTPRYLIKTRGQQVTLSCSPISGHRSVSWYQQTPGQGLQFLFEYFSETQRNKGNFPGRFSGRQFSNSRSEMNVSTLELGDSALYLCASSQEENTEAFFGQGTRLTVV.

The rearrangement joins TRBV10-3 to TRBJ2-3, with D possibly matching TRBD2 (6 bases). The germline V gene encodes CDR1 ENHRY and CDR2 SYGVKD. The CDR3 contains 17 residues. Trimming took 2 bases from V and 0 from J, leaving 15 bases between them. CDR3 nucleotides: TGTGCCATCAGTGAGGGGACTGATCGTTCTAGCACAGATACGCAGTATTTT. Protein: CAISEGTDRSSTDTQYF.

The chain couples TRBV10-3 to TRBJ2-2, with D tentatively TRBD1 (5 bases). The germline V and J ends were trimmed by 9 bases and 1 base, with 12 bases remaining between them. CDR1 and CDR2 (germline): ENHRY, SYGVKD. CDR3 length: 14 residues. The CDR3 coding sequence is TGTGCCATTCTCCCCACAGGGAACACCGGGGAGCTGTTTTTT. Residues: CAILPTGNTGELFF.

CDR3 in amino acids: CASSRQASNEKLFF. CDR3 nucleotide sequence: TGTGCCAGCAGTCGACAGGCCTCGAATGAAAAACTGTTTTTT. The genes are TRBV6-5 and TRBJ1-4; the D gene is possibly TRBD1 (6 bases). V was cut by 5 bases and J by 5 bases, with 12 bases left in between. The length of the CDR3 is 14 residues. CDR1 and CDR2 from the germline V gene are MNHEY and SVGAGI.

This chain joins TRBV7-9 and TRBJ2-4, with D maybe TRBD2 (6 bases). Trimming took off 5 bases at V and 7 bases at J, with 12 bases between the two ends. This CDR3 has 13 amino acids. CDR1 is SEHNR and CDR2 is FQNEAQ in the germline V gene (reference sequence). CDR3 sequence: CASSPPGGNIQYF. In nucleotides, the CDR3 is TGTGCCAGCAGCCCTCCAGGAGGGAACATTCAGTACTTC.

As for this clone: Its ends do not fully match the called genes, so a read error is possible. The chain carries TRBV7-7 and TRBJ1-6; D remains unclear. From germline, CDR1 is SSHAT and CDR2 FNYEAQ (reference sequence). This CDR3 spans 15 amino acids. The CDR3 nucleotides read TGTGCTAGCAGCCCTCGACATTCCATTAATTCACCCCTCCACTTT. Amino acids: CASSPRHSINSPLHF. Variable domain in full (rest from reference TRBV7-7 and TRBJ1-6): GAGVSQSPRYKVTKRGQDVTLRCDPISSHATLYWYQQALGQGPEFLTYFNYEAQPDKSGLPSDRFSAERPEGSISTLTIQRTEQRDSAMYRCASSPRHSINSPLHFGNGTRLTVT.

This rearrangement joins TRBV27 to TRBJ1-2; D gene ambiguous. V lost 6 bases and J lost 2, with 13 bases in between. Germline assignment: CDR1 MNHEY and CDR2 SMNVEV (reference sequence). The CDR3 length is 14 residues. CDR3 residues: CASSKLPGNYGYTF. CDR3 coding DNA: TGTGCCAGCAGCAAGCTCCCCGGGAACTATGGCTACACCTTC.

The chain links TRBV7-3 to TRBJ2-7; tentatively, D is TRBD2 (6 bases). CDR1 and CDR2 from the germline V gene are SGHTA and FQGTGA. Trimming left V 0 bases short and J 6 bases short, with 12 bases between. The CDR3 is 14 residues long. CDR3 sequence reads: CASSLTGLNPEQYF. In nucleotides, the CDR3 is TGTGCCAGCAGCTTAACGGGACTCAACCCCGAGCAGTACTTC.

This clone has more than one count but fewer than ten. The CDR3 DNA reads as TGTGCCAGTAGTGCAGGGAACGAGCAGTACTTC. Amino acids: CASSAGNEQYF. This sequence joins TRBV19 and TRBJ2-7; D possibly corresponds to TRBD1 (5 bases). Trimming took off 5 bases at V and 5 bases at J, with 7 bases between the two ends. Per germline, CDR1 LNHDA and CDR2 SQIVND (reference sequence). The CDR3 totals 11 residues.

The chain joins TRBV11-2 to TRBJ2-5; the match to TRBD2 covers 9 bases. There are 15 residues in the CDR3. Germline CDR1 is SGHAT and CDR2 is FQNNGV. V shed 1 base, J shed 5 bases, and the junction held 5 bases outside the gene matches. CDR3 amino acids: CASSLVAGVSETQYF. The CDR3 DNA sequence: TGTGCCAGCAGCTTAGTAGCGGGAGTAAGTGAGACCCAGTACTTC.